Below are 18 T cell receptor beta chains sequenced from a single sample in a study of Ad26.COV2.S vaccination and SARS-CoV-2 variants (dated by TCRdb to the early 2020s). Receptor libraries were prepared by the immunoSEQ multiplex PCR assay. Here the immuneACCESS table is served through TCRdb, limited to in-frame sequences with V and J called. Missing clones are a known gap in these copies; in checked studies unresolved V genes cover under half, and the rest lacks a known reason. The sample contains some 340,000 clones, roughly 86% of them found a single time. The ten largest clones represent 1.9% of the sample. This specimen's treatment or condition label, interpreted: around 19 received Ad26.COV2.S at low or high dose, single or two shots; 5 received placebo; per-sample allocation not given. For vaccine and placebo recipients, the sequenced repertoires came from samples collected on day 63 after the first injection.

This specimen consisted of peripheral blood, obtained in a trial of Ad26.COV2.S vaccine versus placebo. These receptors all stem from a person aged 18 to 59 who received the Ad26.COV2.S COVID-19 vaccine or a placebo.

The chain carries TRBV27 and TRBJ2-1; D not certain. V shed 5 bases and J shed 8 bases, with 7 bases lying between them. Germline values: CDR1 MNHEY, CDR2 SMNVEV (reference sequence). The CDR3 contains 11 residues. The CDR3 protein is CASSRLDEQFF. The CDR3 DNA sequence: TGTGCCAGCAGTCGCCTCGATGAGCAGTTCTTC.

The genes are TRBV9 and TRBJ2-4; weak D call: TRBD1 (5 bases). The CDR3 contains 14 residues. Germline V gene sequence: CDR1 SGDLS, CDR2 YYNGEE. V lost 3 bases, J lost 6 bases, and 13 bases lay in between. CDR3 sequence reads: CASSADSGLNIQYF. In DNA form, the CDR3 reads TGTGCCAGCAGCGCTGACAGTGGGTTAAACATTCAGTACTTC.

V and J are TRBV5-1 and TRBJ1-6; TRBD1 is a possible D gene (5 bases). V was shortened by 4 bases and J by 7 bases, with 9 bases between the two germline ends. Germline CDR1 reads SGHRS; CDR2 reads YFSETQ. This CDR3 spans 13 amino acids. The DNA for the CDR3 is TGCGCCAGCAGCCGGGACTGGAATTCACCCCTCCACTTT. Translation: CASSRDWNSPLHF.

Only one count was recorded for this clone. The V gene is TRBV7-2, the J gene TRBJ2-3; perhaps TRBD2 as D (5 bases). The V gene lost 5 bases and the J gene lost 2 bases, with 11 bases spanning the gap. The V gene's germline CDR1 is SGHTA and CDR2 FQGNSA. The CDR3 has 14 residues. CDR3 sequence: CASSQGLSTDTQYF. CDR3 nucleotide sequence: TGTGCCAGCAGCCAAGGACTCTCCACAGATACGCAGTATTTT.

CDR3 region: CASTTGDTKYNEQFF. In DNA form, the CDR3 reads TGCGCCAGCACCACAGGGGACACTAAATACAATGAGCAGTTCTTC. J is TRBJ2-1 and V is TRBV5-1; 7 bases align to TRBD1. Per the germline V gene, CDR1 is SGHRS and CDR2 is YFSETQ. CDR3 length: 15 amino acids. V was clipped by 6 bases and J by 4 bases; unmatched bases: 10.

This chain links TRBV18 with TRBJ1-3, with a weak D call TRBD1 (5 bases). The CDR3 contains 16 residues. The V gene lost 8 bases and the J gene lost 1 base, with 18 bases spanning the gap. Germline lookup yields CDR1 KGHSH and CDR2 LQKENI. The CDR3 sequence is CASQPWGVTSGNTIYF. The CDR3 nucleotides are TGTGCCAGCCAACCTTGGGGGGTGACTTCTGGAAACACCATATATTTT. Full variable domain (remainder filled in from reference TRBV18 and TRBJ1-3): NAGVMQNPRHLVRRRGQEARLRCSPMKGHSHVYWYRQLPEEGLKFMVYLQKENIIDESGMPKERFSAEFPKEGPSILRIQQVVRGDSAAYFCASQPWGVTSGNTIYFGEGSWLTVV.

This chain links TRBV27 with TRBJ2-2; TRBD1 agrees at 9 bases. This CDR3 has 16 amino acids. Germline CDR1 reads MNHEY; CDR2 reads SMNVEV (reference sequence). V was clipped by 4 bases and J by 2 bases; unmatched bases: 5. The DNA for the CDR3 is TGTGCCAGCAGTTCCGCGGGACAGGGAAACACCGGGGAGCTGTTTTTT. Translation gives CASSSAGQGNTGELFF.

This clone was detected once. The chain joins TRBV27 to TRBJ2-1, with D possibly TRBD2 on 5 matching bases. The germline gives CDR1 MNHEY, CDR2 SMNVEV (reference sequence). The CDR3 has 15 amino acids. With 2 bases removed from V and 4 bases from J, the gap between germline ends came to 12 bases. CDR3 coding DNA: TGTGCCAGCAGTTTAGAGGTAGGACTTTACAATGAGCAGTTCTTC. It is translated as CASSLEVGLYNEQFF.

The CDR3 reads CAISGRTLAADTQYF. CDR3 nucleotides: TGTGCCATCAGTGGTCGCACACTAGCAGCAGATACGCAGTATTTT. V is TRBV10-3 and J is TRBJ2-3; possible D gene TRBD2, 6 bases. Germline values: CDR1 ENHRY, CDR2 SYGVKD. This CDR3 is 15 amino acids long. V lost 4 bases to trimming and J lost 4 bases, with 15 bases between them.

V gene TRBV10-3 combines with J gene TRBJ2-7; the D gene is possibly TRBD2 (6 bases). The CDR3 is 14 amino acids. The germline V gene has CDR1 ENHRY and CDR2 SYGVKD. Trimming cost V 4 bases and J 3 bases, with 13 bases left between them. The CDR3, as DNA: TGTGCCATCAGTGGGACGATGGGGGGCTACGAGCAGTACTTC. Amino acids: CAISGTMGGYEQYF.

V gene TRBV18 combines with J gene TRBJ2-6, with D unclear. This CDR3 is 17 amino acids long. V was clipped by 1 base and J by 4 bases, with 14 bases between them. Germline V lookup: CDR1 KGHSH, CDR2 LQKENI. This CDR3 is CASSPQESASGANVLTF. DNA of the CDR3: TGTGCCAGCTCACCACAGGAAAGCGCATCGGGGGCCAACGTCCTGACTTTC.

The rearrangement joins TRBV5-1 to TRBJ1-2, with 12 bases fitting TRBD1. This CDR3 comprises 16 residues. Germline V CDR1 and CDR2: SGHRS, YFSETQ. V trimming: 4 bases; J trimming: 5 bases; junction bases outside the gene matches: 9. In nucleotides, the CDR3 is TGCGCCAGCAGCAGCTCTGGGACAGGGGGCGATTATGGCTACACCTTC. Translating gives CASSSSGTGGDYGYTF.

V is TRBV10-3 and J is TRBJ2-1, with 10 nucleotides matching TRBD1. Germline trimming cut 10 bases from V and 4 bases from J; bases unmatched to any gene: 10. Germline CDR1 ENHRY, CDR2 SYGVKD. The CDR3 totals 15 residues. The DNA for the CDR3 is TGTGCCACAGACCCCGGGACAGGGGCTTACAATGAGCAGTTCTTC. It is translated as CATDPGTGAYNEQFF.

A single count supports this clone. The chain joins TRBV19 to TRBJ2-2; 9 bases agree with TRBD1. This CDR3 has 15 amino acids. Germline V CDR1 and CDR2: LNHDA, SQIVND (reference sequence). With V trimmed by 8 bases and J by 5 bases, 9 bases remained unmatched. The CDR3 DNA reads as TGTGCCAGTTCTCCGGGACAGGGATATACCGGGGAGCTGTTTTTT. Its translation: CASSPGQGYTGELFF.

The V call is TRBV5-6, the J call TRBJ2-5; D is perhaps TRBD1 or TRBD2 (5 bases each). V was trimmed by 0 bases and J by 4 bases, leaving 16 bases between them. Germline CDR1 reads SGHDT; CDR2 reads YYEEEE. The CDR3 has 16 amino acids. The CDR3 region has the DNA TGTGCCAGCAGCTTGGGTGGGGGAAAAGAACGAGAGACCCAGTACTTC. It translates to CASSLGGGKERETQYF.

This chain uses TRBV12-2 with TRBJ1-2; the table assigns TRBD1, which was not confirmed against the DNA. TRBV12-2 is termed a pseudogene. There are 16 residues in the CDR3. The CDR3 is CASLRRDKQGVHGYTF. CDR3 coding DNA: TGTGCAAGTCTCCGACGCGATAAACAGGGGGTTCATGGCTACACCTTC.

Many counts were recorded for this clone. The V gene is TRBV6-2 or TRBV6-3, the J gene TRBJ2-3; no definite D call. The CDR3 covers 14 residues. Trimming stripped 5 bases from V and 6 bases from J, with 15 bases between. Germline lookup yields CDR1 MNHEY and CDR2 SVGEGT. CDR3 sequence (DNA): TGTGCCAGCAGTAAGGACCCACCCATGGATACGCAGTATTTT. Its protein is CASSKDPPMDTQYF.

The V call is TRBV30, the J call TRBJ1-2, with 9 bases identical to TRBD1. This CDR3 has 14 amino acids. The V segment lost 5 bases and the J segment 3 bases; nucleotides outside the gene matches: 7. CDR1 and CDR2 (germline): GTSNPN, SVGIG (reference sequence). The CDR3 region has the DNA TGTGCCTGGGTCCAAACAGGGGGCCACTATGGCTACACCTTC. Translation gives CAWVQTGGHYGYTF. Full variable domain (rest looked up from reference TRBV30 and TRBJ1-2): SQTIHQWPATLVQPVGSPLSLECTVEGTSNPNLYWYRQAAGRGLQLLFYSVGIGQISSEVPQNLSASRPQDRQFILSSKKLLLSDSGFYLCAWVQTGGHYGYTFGSGTRLTVV.